This TCR beta chain came from a study of graft-versus-host responses after intestinal transplantation. Background on the study: Among the recipients, all got anti-thymocyte globulin induction and then tacrolimus and steroids for around 3 years.

A remark on this clone: No antigen is known for it.

Germline loops: CDR1 MNHEY, CDR2 SVGAGI. There are 14 residues in the CDR3. Trimming stripped 7 bases from V and 7 bases from J, with 19 bases between. Clones were sequenced by immunoSEQ multiplex PCR, and TCRdb holds only the in-frame ones, with some missing. The sample consists of about 130,000 clones, 90% to 95% of them appearing once. General observations from the study: Ileal or blood samples showed some GvH clones first, and such clones were also found in recipient marrow.

The chain joins TRBV6-5 to TRBJ1-2; no clear D. The starting material was unstimulated CD4+ T cells sorted from spleen or lymph node cells, obtained before intestinal transplant. The clonotype originates from a human donor who received an intestinal transplant. CDR3 nucleotide sequence: TGTGCCAGCACCCCGGGGAGGGTAGTATCTGGCTACACCTTC. It codes for CASTPGRVVSGYTF.